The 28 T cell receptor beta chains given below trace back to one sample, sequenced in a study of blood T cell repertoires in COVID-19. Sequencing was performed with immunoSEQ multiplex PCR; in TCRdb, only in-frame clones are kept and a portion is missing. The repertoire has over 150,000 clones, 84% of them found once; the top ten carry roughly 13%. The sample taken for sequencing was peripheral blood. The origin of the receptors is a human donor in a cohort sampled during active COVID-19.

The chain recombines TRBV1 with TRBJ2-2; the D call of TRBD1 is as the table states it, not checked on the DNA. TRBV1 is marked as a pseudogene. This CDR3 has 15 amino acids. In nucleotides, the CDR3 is TGCACCAGCCGTAGGCTGGGGCCGAACACCGGGGAGCTGTTTTTT. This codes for CTSRRLGPNTGELFF.

CDR3 sequence (DNA): TGCGCCAGCGGAACGTCTAGCGGGAGTACCTACGAGCAGTACTTC. It translates to CASGTSSGSTYEQYF. The chain is built from TRBV5-1 and TRBJ2-7, with TRBD2 matching 10 bases. The trim removed 7 bases at V and 2 bases at J, leaving 9 bases unmatched. The CDR3 runs 15 residues. Germline V gene lookup returns CDR1 SGHRS and CDR2 YFSETQ.

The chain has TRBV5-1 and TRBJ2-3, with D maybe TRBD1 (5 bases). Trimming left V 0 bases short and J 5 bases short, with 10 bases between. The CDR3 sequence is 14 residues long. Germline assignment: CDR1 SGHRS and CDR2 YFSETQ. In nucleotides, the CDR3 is TGCGCCAGCAGCTTGGCCCAGGGTAAAGATACGCAGTATTTT. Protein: CASSLAQGKDTQYF.

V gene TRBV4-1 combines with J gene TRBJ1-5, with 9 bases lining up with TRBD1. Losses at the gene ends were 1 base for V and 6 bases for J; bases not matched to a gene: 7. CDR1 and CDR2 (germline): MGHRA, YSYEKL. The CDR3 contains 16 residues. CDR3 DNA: TGCGCCAGCAGCCAAGGACCGGGACAGGGATCTCAGCCCCAGCATTTT. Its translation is CASSQGPGQGSQPQHF.

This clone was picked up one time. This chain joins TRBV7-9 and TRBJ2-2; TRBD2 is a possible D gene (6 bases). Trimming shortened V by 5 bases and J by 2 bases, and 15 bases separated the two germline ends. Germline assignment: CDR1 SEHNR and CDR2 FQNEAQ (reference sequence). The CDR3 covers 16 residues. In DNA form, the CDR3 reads TGTGCCAGCAGCCCCGGACTACCACAAAACACCGGGGAGCTGTTTTTT. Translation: CASSPGLPQNTGELFF.

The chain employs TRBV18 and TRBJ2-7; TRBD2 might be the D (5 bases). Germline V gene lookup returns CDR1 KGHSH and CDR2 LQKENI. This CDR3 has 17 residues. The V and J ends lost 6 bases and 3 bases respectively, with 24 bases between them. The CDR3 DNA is TGTGCCAGCTCGCCTAGCACCCCTCCTCTAGGATTCTACGAGCAGTACTTC. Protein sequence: CASSPSTPPLGFYEQYF.

CDR3 loop: CASSLHRGNTEAFF. CDR3 DNA: TGCGCCAGCAGCTTGCACAGGGGGAACACTGAAGCTTTCTTT. V gene TRBV5-1 combines with J gene TRBJ1-1; the match to TRBD1 covers 7 bases. The germline gives CDR1 SGHRS, CDR2 YFSETQ. After removal of 1 base from V and 1 base from J, the junction contained 1 base not matched to a gene. The CDR3 covers 14 residues.

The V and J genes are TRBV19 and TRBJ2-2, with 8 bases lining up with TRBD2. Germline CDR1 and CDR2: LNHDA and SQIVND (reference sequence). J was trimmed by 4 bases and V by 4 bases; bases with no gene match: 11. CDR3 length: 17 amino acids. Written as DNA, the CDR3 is TGTGCCAGTAGTAGAGCGGGACTAGTATTTGGCACCGGGGAGCTGTTTTTT. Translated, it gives CASSRAGLVFGTGELFF.

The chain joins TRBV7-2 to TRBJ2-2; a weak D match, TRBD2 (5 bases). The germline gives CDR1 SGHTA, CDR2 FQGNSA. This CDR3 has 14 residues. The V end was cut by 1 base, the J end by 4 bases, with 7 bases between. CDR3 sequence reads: CASSLGGSTGELFF. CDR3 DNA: TGTGCCAGCAGCTTAGGTGGGAGCACCGGGGAGCTGTTTTTT.

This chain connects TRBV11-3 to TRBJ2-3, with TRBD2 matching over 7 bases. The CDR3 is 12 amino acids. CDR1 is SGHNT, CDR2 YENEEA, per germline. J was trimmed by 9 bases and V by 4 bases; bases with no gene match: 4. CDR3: CASSSGTNTQYF. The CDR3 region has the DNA TGTGCCAGCAGCTCCGGGACTAACACGCAGTATTTT. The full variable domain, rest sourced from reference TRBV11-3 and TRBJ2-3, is EAGVVQSPRYKIIEKKQPVAFWCNPISGHNTLYWYLQNLGQGPELLIRYENEEAVDDSQLPKDRFSAERLKGVDSTLKIQPAELGDSAVYLCASSSGTNTQYFGPGTRLTVL.

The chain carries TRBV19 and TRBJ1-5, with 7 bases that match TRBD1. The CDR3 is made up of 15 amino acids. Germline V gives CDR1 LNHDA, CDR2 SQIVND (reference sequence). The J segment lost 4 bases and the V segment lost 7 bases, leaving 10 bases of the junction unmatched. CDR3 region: CASTTRDSLNQPQHF. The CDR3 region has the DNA TGTGCCAGTACCACCCGGGACAGCTTAAATCAGCCCCAGCATTTT.

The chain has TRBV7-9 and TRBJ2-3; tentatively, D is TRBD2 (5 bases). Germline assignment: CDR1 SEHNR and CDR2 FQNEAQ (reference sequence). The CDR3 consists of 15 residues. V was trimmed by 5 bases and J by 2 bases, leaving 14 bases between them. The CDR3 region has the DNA TGTGCCAGCAGCCCAACTAGGATGGTCACAGATACGCAGTATTTT. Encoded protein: CASSPTRMVTDTQYF.

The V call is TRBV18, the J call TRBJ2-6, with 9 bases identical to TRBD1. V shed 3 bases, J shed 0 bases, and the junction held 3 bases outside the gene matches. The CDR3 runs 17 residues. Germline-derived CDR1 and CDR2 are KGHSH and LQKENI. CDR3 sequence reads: CASSPGTGSSGANVLTF. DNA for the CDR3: TGTGCCAGCTCACCCGGGACAGGGAGCTCTGGGGCCAACGTCCTGACTTTC.

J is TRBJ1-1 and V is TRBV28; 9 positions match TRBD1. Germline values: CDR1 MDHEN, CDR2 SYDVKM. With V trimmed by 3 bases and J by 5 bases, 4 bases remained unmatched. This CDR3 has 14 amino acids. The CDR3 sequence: CASSFIDRGTEAFF. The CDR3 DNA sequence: TGTGCCAGCAGTTTTATCGACAGGGGGACTGAAGCTTTCTTT.

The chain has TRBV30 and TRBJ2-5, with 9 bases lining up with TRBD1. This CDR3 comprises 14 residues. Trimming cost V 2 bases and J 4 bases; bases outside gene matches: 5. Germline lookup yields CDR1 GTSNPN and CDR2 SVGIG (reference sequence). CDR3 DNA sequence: TGTGCCTGGAGTCAGAGGACAGGGGCAGAGACCCAGTACTTC. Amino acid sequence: CAWSQRTGAETQYF.

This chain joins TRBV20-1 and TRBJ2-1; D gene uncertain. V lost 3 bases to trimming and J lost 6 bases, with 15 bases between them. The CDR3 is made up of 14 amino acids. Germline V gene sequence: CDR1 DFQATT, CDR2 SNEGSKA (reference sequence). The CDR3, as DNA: TGCAGTGCTAGTTTGGCCATTCCCCCCAATGAGCAGTTCTTC. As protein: CSASLAIPPNEQFF.

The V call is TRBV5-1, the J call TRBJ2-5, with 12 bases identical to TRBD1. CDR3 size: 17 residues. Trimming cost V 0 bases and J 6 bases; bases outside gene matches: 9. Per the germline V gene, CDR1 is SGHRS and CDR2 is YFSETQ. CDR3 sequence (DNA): TGCGCCAGCAGCTTGGGATACGGGACAGGGGGCAGGCAGACCCAGTACTTC. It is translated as CASSLGYGTGGRQTQYF. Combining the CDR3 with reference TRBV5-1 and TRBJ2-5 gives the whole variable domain KAGVTQTPRYLIKTRGQQVTLSCSPISGHRSVSWYQQTPGQGLQFLFEYFSETQRNKGNFPGRFSGRQFSNSRSEMNVSTLELGDSALYLCASSLGYGTGGRQTQYFGPGTRLLVL.

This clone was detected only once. For the CDR3, the DNA is TGTGCCAGTAGTATCCCCCCAGGCTACTATGGCTACACCTTC. Amino acids: CASSIPPGYYGYTF. V usage is TRBV19 and J usage is TRBJ1-2, with D hard to call. This CDR3 has 14 residues. Trimming removed 3 bases from V and 3 bases from J, with 11 bases in between. Per the germline V gene, CDR1 is LNHDA and CDR2 is SQIVND (reference sequence).

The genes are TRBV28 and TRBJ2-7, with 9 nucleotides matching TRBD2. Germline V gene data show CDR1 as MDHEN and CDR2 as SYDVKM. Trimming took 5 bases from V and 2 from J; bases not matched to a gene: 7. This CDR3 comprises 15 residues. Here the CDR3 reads CASSAGASGTYEQYF. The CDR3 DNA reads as TGTGCCAGCAGTGCGGGGGCTAGCGGGACCTACGAGCAGTACTTC.

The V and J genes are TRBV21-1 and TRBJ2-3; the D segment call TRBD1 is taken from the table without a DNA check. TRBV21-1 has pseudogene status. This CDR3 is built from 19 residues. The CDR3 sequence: CASSKVSPLVSVHTDTQYF. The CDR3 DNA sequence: TGTGCCAGCAGCAAAGTATCCCCCCTGGTGTCAGTGCACACAGATACGCAGTATTTT.

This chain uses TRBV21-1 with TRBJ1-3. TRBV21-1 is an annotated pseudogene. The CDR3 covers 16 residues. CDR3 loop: CASSIGRGKRGNTIYF. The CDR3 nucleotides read TGTGCCAGCAGCATCGGCCGGGGGAAGCGTGGAAACACCATATATTTT.

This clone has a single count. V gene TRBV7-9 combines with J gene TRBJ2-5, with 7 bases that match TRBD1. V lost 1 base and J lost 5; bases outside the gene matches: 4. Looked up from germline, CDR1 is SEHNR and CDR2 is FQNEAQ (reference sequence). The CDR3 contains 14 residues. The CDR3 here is CASSLDRGMETQYF. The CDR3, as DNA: TGTGCCAGCAGCTTAGACAGGGGTATGGAGACCCAGTACTTC.

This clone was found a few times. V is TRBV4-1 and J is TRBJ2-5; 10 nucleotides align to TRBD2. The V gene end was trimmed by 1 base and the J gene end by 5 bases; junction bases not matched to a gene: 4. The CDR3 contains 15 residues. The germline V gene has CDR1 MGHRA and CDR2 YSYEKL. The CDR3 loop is CASSQVLLAGETQYF. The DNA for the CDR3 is TGCGCCAGCAGCCAAGTTTTACTAGCGGGGGAGACCCAGTACTTC.

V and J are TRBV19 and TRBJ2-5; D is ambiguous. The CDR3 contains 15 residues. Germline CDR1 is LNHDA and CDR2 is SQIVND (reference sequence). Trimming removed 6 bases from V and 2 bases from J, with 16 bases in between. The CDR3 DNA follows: TGTGCCAGTAGCCCTACCTCGACTCAACAAGAGACCCAGTACTTC. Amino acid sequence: CASSPTSTQQETQYF.

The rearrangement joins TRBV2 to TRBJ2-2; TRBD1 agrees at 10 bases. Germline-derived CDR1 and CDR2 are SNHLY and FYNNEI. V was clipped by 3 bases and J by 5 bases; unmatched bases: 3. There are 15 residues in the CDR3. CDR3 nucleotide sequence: TGTGCCAGCAGTGAGGGACAGGGGTTTACCGGGGAGCTGTTTTTT. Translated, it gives CASSEGQGFTGELFF.

Here the CDR3 DNA reads TGTGCCAGCTCACCACCGAGGAGTGGCAACGAGCAGTACTTC. Protein sequence: CASSPPRSGNEQYF. V is TRBV18 and J is TRBJ2-7; D is undetermined. CDR3 length equals 14 residues. Germline V gene sequence: CDR1 KGHSH, CDR2 LQKENI. Trimming took off 0 bases at V and 5 bases at J, with 11 bases between the two ends.

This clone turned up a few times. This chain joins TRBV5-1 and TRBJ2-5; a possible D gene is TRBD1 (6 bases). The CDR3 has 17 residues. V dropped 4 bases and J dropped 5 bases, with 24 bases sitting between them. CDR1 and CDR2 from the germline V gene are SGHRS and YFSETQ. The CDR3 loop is CASSHNTGPVARETQYF. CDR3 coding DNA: TGCGCCAGCAGCCATAATACAGGGCCTGTAGCGCGGGAGACCCAGTACTTC.

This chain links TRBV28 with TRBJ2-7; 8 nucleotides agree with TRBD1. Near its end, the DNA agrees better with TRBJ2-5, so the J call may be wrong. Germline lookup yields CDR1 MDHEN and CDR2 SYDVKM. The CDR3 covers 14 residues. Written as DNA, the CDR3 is TGTGCCAGCAGCCCCCCACCGACAGGGGCGACCCAGTACTTC. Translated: CASSPPPTGATQYF.